These T cell receptor beta chains were read from a single sample in a study of T cells in Graves' hyperthyroidism and ophthalmopathy. TCRdb called the multiplex PCR reads again in MiXCR, with one record for every CDR3 protein. The sample carries 600,000 to 650,000 distinct CDR3 sequences, less than 25% recorded once. Sequenced input: blood. The receptor source for this set is a man aged 25 to 45 with Graves' ophthalmopathy. The CDR3 runs from the conserved cysteine through the conserved F or W. Fields, in order: V gene, J gene, D gene, clone size, CDR3 protein, CDR3 DNA. A D gene is named only where the DNA matches it firmly. Clone size, where shown, is once, few, many, or a class for clones that have expanded.

V: TRBV28; J: TRBJ2-1; D: -; size: many; CDR3: CASSGTAPYNEQFF; DNA: TGTGCCAGCAGCGGGACCGCTCCCTACAATGAGCAGTTCTTC
V: TRBV5-1; J: TRBJ2-3; D: -; size: few; CDR3: CASSSQAGLGADTQYF; DNA: TGCGCCAGCAGCTCACAGGCGGGGCTGGGCGCAGATACGCAGTATTTT
V: TRBV7-9; J: TRBJ1-1; D: -; size: -; CDR3: CASSSTIRRTDIENTEAFF; DNA: TGTGCCAGCAGCTCCACAATCCGACGGACAGACATAGAGAACACTGAAGCTTTCTTT
V: TRBV19; J: TRBJ2-7; D: -; size: -; CDR3: CASSVRGPYEQYF; DNA: TGTGCCAGTAGTGTCAGGGGCCCCTACGAGCAGTACTTC
V: TRBV9; J: TRBJ2-1; D: TRBD2; size: -; CDR3: CASRPLTSGRESYNEQFF; DNA: TGTGCCAGCAGGCCTCTGACTAGCGGGAGGGAGTCCTACAATGAGCAGTTCTTC
V: TRBV28; J: TRBJ2-3; D: TRBD1; size: few; CDR3: CANPPSGQGKDTQYF; DNA: TGTGCCAACCCCCCCTCCGGACAGGGGAAAGATACGCAGTATTTT
V: TRBV18; J: TRBJ1-1; D: -; size: many; CDR3: CASSPVRTWNTEAFF; DNA: TGTGCCAGCTCACCGGTTAGGACTTGGAACACTGAAGCTTTCTTT
V: TRBV19; J: TRBJ2-3; D: -; size: few; CDR3: CASSIGELNTDTQYF; DNA: TGTGCCAGTAGTATTGGAGAGTTGAACACAGATACGCAGTATTTT
V: TRBV30; J: TRBJ1-4; D: TRBD1; size: few; CDR3: CAWSIQGTTEKLFF; DNA: TGTGCCTGGAGTATACAGGGGACGACTGAAAAACTGTTTTTT
V: TRBV14; J: TRBJ2-5; D: -; size: -; CDR3: CASSQVFGTQETQYF; DNA: TGTGCCAGCAGCCAAGTTTTCGGCACCCAAGAGACCCAGTACTTC
V: TRBV6-2/TRBV6-3; J: TRBJ2-2; D: -; size: few; CDR3: CASSSALFFLGTGELFF; DNA: TGTGCCAGCAGTTCCGCCTTATTTTTCCTTGGGACCGGGGAGCTGTTTTTT
V: TRBV20-1; J: TRBJ1-1; D: TRBD1; size: few; CDR3: CSAGTGNTEAFF; DNA: TGCAGTGCCGGGACAGGGAACACTGAAGCTTTCTTT
V: TRBV9; J: TRBJ2-2; D: TRBD2; size: -; CDR3: CASSSPRTSGTLMNTGELFF; DNA: TGTGCCAGCAGCTCCCCCAGGACTAGCGGGACCTTAATGAACACCGGGGAGCTGTTTTTT
V: TRBV29-1; J: TRBJ2-7; D: -; size: -; CDR3: CSVDGGGNYEQYF; DNA: TGCAGCGTTGATGGGGGTGGGAACTACGAGCAGTACTTC
V: TRBV27; J: TRBJ1-1; D: -; size: few; CDR3: CASSYDRSTEAFF; DNA: TGTGCCAGCAGCTACGACAGATCCACTGAAGCTTTCTTT
V: TRBV28; J: TRBJ2-7; D: -; size: few; CDR3: CASAGQPVYEQYF; DNA: TGTGCCAGTGCGGGACAGCCAGTCTACGAGCAGTACTTC
V: TRBV18; J: TRBJ1-3; D: -; size: -; CDR3: CASSRIETAGNTIYF; DNA: TGTGCCAGCTCACGGATTGAGACGGCTGGAAACACCATATATTTT
V: TRBV7-9; J: TRBJ2-5; D: -; size: many; CDR3: CASSFRQETQYF; DNA: TGTGCCAGCAGCTTCAGGCAAGAGACCCAGTACTTC
V: TRBV28; J: TRBJ1-1; D: -; size: few; CDR3: CASSLLRVDTEAFF; DNA: TGTGCCAGCAGTTTGCTCAGAGTGGACACTGAAGCTTTCTTT
V: TRBV12-3/TRBV12-4; J: TRBJ2-7; D: -; size: -; CDR3: CASSLSAAGADEQYF; DNA: TGTGCCAGCAGTTTAAGTGCGGCGGGGGCGGACGAGCAGTACTTC
V: TRBV27; J: TRBJ2-3; D: TRBD2; size: many; CDR3: CASRGLAGVSDTQYF; DNA: TGTGCCAGCAGGGGACTAGCGGGAGTCTCAGATACGCAGTATTTT
V: TRBV10-3; J: TRBJ1-2; D: TRBD1; size: -; CDR3: CAIRLTGDGYTF; DNA: TGTGCCATCAGGCTGACAGGGGATGGCTACACCTTC
V: TRBV28; J: TRBJ1-1; D: -; size: few; CDR3: CASSPAGEGMNTEAFF; DNA: TGTGCCAGCAGTCCTGCGGGGGAGGGCATGAACACTGAAGCTTTCTTT
V: TRBV7-8; J: TRBJ1-1; D: TRBD1; size: once; CDR3: CASSLEWTGAWNTEAFF; DNA: TGTGCCAGCAGCTTAGAATGGACAGGGGCTTGGAACACTGAAGCTTTCTTT
V: TRBV6-1; J: TRBJ1-1; D: -; size: -; CDR3: CASSVGGLDTEAFF; DNA: TGTGCCAGCAGTGTTGGGGGATTGGACACTGAAGCTTTCTTT
V: TRBV28; J: TRBJ1-1; D: -; size: many; CDR3: CASSLGGDGMNTEAFF; DNA: TGTGCCAGCAGTTTAGGCGGTGATGGGATGAACACTGAAGCTTTCTTT
V: TRBV2; J: TRBJ2-1; D: TRBD2; size: -; CDR3: CASSEAWGGEQFF; DNA: TGTGCCAGCAGTGAAGCCTGGGGGGGTGAGCAGTTCTTC
V: TRBV18; J: TRBJ2-7; D: -; size: -; CDR3: CASSPQSGNEQYF; DNA: TGTGCCAGCTCACCCCAGAGCGGCAATGAGCAGTACTTC
V: TRBV5-1; J: TRBJ2-2; D: TRBD1; size: -; CDR3: CASTWDRINTGELFF; DNA: TGCGCCAGCACCTGGGACAGGATAAACACCGGGGAGCTGTTTTTT
V: TRBV5-5; J: TRBJ2-3; D: TRBD1; size: -; CDR3: CASSLRWWTGYSTDTQYF; DNA: TGTGCCAGCAGCTTGAGATGGTGGACAGGCTATAGCACAGATACGCAGTATTTT
V: TRBV2; J: TRBJ1-1; D: TRBD1; size: many; CDR3: CASRGQVRNTEAFF; DNA: TGTGCCAGCAGAGGACAGGTGAGGAACACTGAAGCTTTCTTT
V: TRBV19; J: TRBJ2-7; D: -; size: -; CDR3: CASSMGPGTSYEQYF; DNA: TGTGCCAGTAGTATGGGGCCCGGAACCTCCTACGAGCAGTACTTC
V: TRBV18; J: TRBJ1-3; D: -; size: -; CDR3: CASGTGLEGNTIYF; DNA: TGTGCCAGCGGAACCGGGTTGGAGGGAAACACCATATATTTT
V: TRBV5-6; J: TRBJ2-3; D: TRBD1; size: -; CDR3: CASSLRTGSTDTQYF; DNA: TGTGCCAGCAGCTTAAGGACAGGTAGCACAGATACGCAGTATTTT
V: TRBV10-3; J: TRBJ2-4; D: -; size: -; CDR3: CAAGLDIQYF; DNA: TGTGCCGCCGGCCTGGACATTCAGTACTTC
V: TRBV4-1; J: TRBJ1-2; D: -; size: -; CDR3: CASSYEGDTSYGYTF; DNA: TGCGCCAGCAGTTACGAGGGGGACACGAGCTATGGCTACACCTTC
V: TRBV9; J: TRBJ2-5; D: TRBD2; size: -; CDR3: CASSVGLAGGGQETQYF; DNA: TGTGCCAGCAGCGTCGGACTAGCGGGAGGGGGACAAGAGACCCAGTACTTC
V: TRBV7-2; J: TRBJ2-3; D: -; size: many; CDR3: CASSFRASTDTQYF; DNA: TGTGCCAGCAGCTTTCGGGCTAGCACAGATACGCAGTATTTT
V: TRBV28; J: TRBJ2-5; D: -; size: many; CDR3: CASSLVAPETQYF; DNA: TGTGCCAGCAGTTTAGTTGCCCCAGAGACCCAGTACTTC
V: TRBV10-1; J: TRBJ2-7; D: -; size: few; CDR3: CASSPQGTGEQYF; DNA: TGCGCCAGCAGTCCACAGGGAACGGGTGAGCAGTACTTC
V: TRBV29-1; J: TRBJ2-1; D: -; size: -; CDR3: CSSMGGNNEQFF; DNA: TGCAGTAGTATGGGAGGAAACAATGAGCAGTTCTTC
V: TRBV6-2/TRBV6-3; J: TRBJ2-7; D: TRBD2; size: many; CDR3: CASSETSPSDEQYF; DNA: TGTGCCAGCAGTGAGACTAGCCCTTCGGACGAGCAGTACTTC
V: TRBV27; J: TRBJ1-6; D: -; size: -; CDR3: CASSFSVYNSPLHF; DNA: TGTGCCAGCAGTTTTTCGGTCTATAATTCACCCCTCCACTTT
V: TRBV6-6; J: TRBJ2-1; D: -; size: -; CDR3: CASSYSLLEKQFF; DNA: TGTGCCAGCAGTTACTCGCTCTTGGAAAAGCAGTTCTTC
V: TRBV11-2; J: TRBJ2-7; D: -; size: -; CDR3: CASSSLSGIRDEQYF; DNA: TGTGCCAGCAGCTCACTTTCGGGGATTAGGGACGAGCAGTACTTC
V: TRBV5-1; J: TRBJ2-2; D: TRBD2; size: -; CDR3: CASSRTSGRTSGELFF; DNA: TGCGCCAGCAGCCGTACTAGCGGGAGGACGTCCGGGGAGCTGTTTTTT
V: TRBV19; J: TRBJ2-7; D: TRBD2; size: -; CDR3: CASSILKTSGSNEQYF; DNA: TGTGCCAGTAGTATCCTTAAAACTAGCGGGAGTAACGAGCAGTACTTC
V: TRBV18; J: TRBJ1-5; D: -; size: -; CDR3: CASSPQRLNSNQPQHF; DNA: TGTGCCAGCTCACCTCAGAGGCTTAATAGCAATCAGCCCCAGCATTTT
V: TRBV5-1; J: TRBJ2-2; D: -; size: many; CDR3: CASSMGRTWAGELFF; DNA: TGCGCCAGCAGCATGGGACGGACGTGGGCCGGGGAGCTGTTTTTT
V: TRBV6-1; J: TRBJ1-3; D: -; size: -; CDR3: CASTSMRGGNTIYF; DNA: TGTGCCAGCACCTCTATGAGGGGTGGAAACACCATATATTTT
V: TRBV5-1; J: TRBJ2-6; D: -; size: -; CDR3: CASSLIGELSSGANVLTF; DNA: TGCGCCAGCAGCTTGATCGGAGAACTAAGCTCTGGGGCCAACGTCCTGACTTTC
V: TRBV7-9; J: TRBJ2-1; D: TRBD2; size: -; CDR3: CASTSGRGNEQFF; DNA: TGTGCCAGCACCAGCGGGAGGGGCAATGAGCAGTTCTTC
V: TRBV20-1; J: TRBJ1-5; D: TRBD1; size: many; CDR3: CSARGTGSNQPQHF; DNA: TGCAGTGCTAGAGGGACAGGGAGCAATCAGCCCCAGCATTTT
V: TRBV6-2/TRBV6-3; J: TRBJ1-5; D: -; size: few; CDR3: CASSYPPRGQPQHF; DNA: TGTGCCAGCAGTTACCCGCCGCGGGGGCAGCCCCAGCATTTT
V: TRBV19; J: TRBJ1-6; D: -; size: few; CDR3: CASSTYSTSTTSPLHF; DNA: TGTGCCAGTAGTACCTACTCGACAAGCACCACTTCACCCCTCCACTTT